This is a list of T cell receptor beta chains from one sample in a study of blood T cell repertoires in COVID-19. Here immunoSEQ multiplex PCR was the method, and the copy in TCRdb shows in-frame clones only, minus some. The data show around 160,000 clones, 80% to 90% seen once. The sequenced sample consisted of peripheral blood. Receptor source: a man older than 75 with acute or convalescent COVID-19. Both conserved end residues are part of each CDR3. The order of the fields is D gene, clone size, V gene, J gene, CDR3 protein, CDR3 DNA. D genes are given only for firm matches. Size values are once, few and many counts, or a class for expanded clones, and some rows have none.

d_call: TRBD1
clone_size: NA
v_call: TRBV7-6
j_call: TRBJ2-7
cdr3_aa: CASSLAGQGVYEQYF
cdr3_nt: TGTGCCAGCAGCTTAGCGGGACAGGGGGTATACGAGCAGTACTTC

d_call: TRBD2
clone_size: NA
v_call: TRBV5-4
j_call: TRBJ2-1
cdr3_aa: CASSLAGGNEQFF
cdr3_nt: TGTGCCAGCAGCTTGGCGGGGGGGAATGAGCAGTTCTTC

d_call: TRBD1
clone_size: NA
v_call: TRBV6-5
j_call: TRBJ2-7
cdr3_aa: CASRTGSYEQYF
cdr3_nt: TGTGCCAGTCGGACAGGGTCCTACGAGCAGTACTTC

d_call: TRBD1
clone_size: NA
v_call: TRBV11-2
j_call: TRBJ2-4
cdr3_aa: CASSLQGAATKNIQYF
cdr3_nt: TGTGCCAGCAGCTTACAGGGGGCTGCGACCAAAAACATTCAGTACTTC

d_call: NA
clone_size: NA
v_call: TRBV6-5
j_call: TRBJ2-6
cdr3_aa: CATSLTGANVLTF
cdr3_nt: TGTGCCACCTCACTGACAGGGGCCAACGTCCTGACTTTC

d_call: TRBD1
clone_size: NA
v_call: TRBV23-1
j_call: TRBJ1-5
cdr3_aa: CASSIRGHSNQPQHF
cdr3_nt: TGCGCCAGCTCGATTAGGGGGCACAGCAATCAGCCCCAGCATTTT

d_call: TRBD1
clone_size: NA
v_call: TRBV6-1
j_call: TRBJ1-5
cdr3_aa: CASSALGQTTFRPQHF
cdr3_nt: TGTGCCAGCAGTGCCCTGGGACAGACTACGTTTCGTCCCCAGCATTTT

d_call: TRBD1
clone_size: NA
v_call: TRBV6-1
j_call: TRBJ2-2
cdr3_aa: CASSDRQGRIGELFF
cdr3_nt: TGTGCCAGCAGTGACAGACAGGGGAGGATCGGGGAGCTGTTTTTT

d_call: TRBD2
clone_size: NA
v_call: TRBV7-9
j_call: TRBJ2-3
cdr3_aa: CASSLGLAGATDTQYF
cdr3_nt: TGTGCCAGCAGCTTAGGTCTAGCGGGGGCCACAGATACGCAGTATTTT

d_call: TRBD1
clone_size: NA
v_call: TRBV5-1
j_call: TRBJ1-3
cdr3_aa: CASSDRGRGNTIYF
cdr3_nt: TGCGCCAGCAGCGACAGGGGACGTGGAAACACCATATATTTT

d_call: NA
clone_size: NA
v_call: TRBV29-1
j_call: TRBJ2-7
cdr3_aa: CSVGNGGTRYEQYF
cdr3_nt: TGCAGCGTTGGTAACGGCGGCACCCGATACGAGCAGTACTTC

d_call: NA
clone_size: NA
v_call: TRBV11-2
j_call: TRBJ1-2
cdr3_aa: CASSLGRGGYGYTF
cdr3_nt: TGTGCCAGCAGCTTAGGACGAGGTGGCTATGGCTACACCTTC

d_call: TRBD1
clone_size: NA
v_call: TRBV6-6
j_call: TRBJ2-5
cdr3_aa: CASSPGTGLGKTQYF
cdr3_nt: TGTGCCAGCAGCCCCGGGACAGGGTTGGGAAAGACCCAGTACTTC

d_call: NA
clone_size: NA
v_call: TRBV6-1
j_call: TRBJ1-5
cdr3_aa: CASSEVRGISNQPQHF
cdr3_nt: TGTGCCAGCAGTGAAGTAAGGGGGATAAGCAATCAGCCCCAGCATTTT

d_call: NA
clone_size: NA
v_call: TRBV5-1
j_call: TRBJ1-1
cdr3_aa: CASSLIVNTEAFF
cdr3_nt: TGCGCCAGCAGCTTGATTGTAAACACTGAAGCTTTCTTT

d_call: NA
clone_size: NA
v_call: TRBV9
j_call: TRBJ2-2
cdr3_aa: CASSALLPNTGELFF
cdr3_nt: TGTGCCAGCAGCGCACTACTTCCGAACACCGGGGAGCTGTTTTTT

d_call: NA
clone_size: NA
v_call: TRBV7-9
j_call: TRBJ2-1
cdr3_aa: CASSSWDNNEQFF
cdr3_nt: TGTGCCAGCAGCAGTTGGGACAACAATGAGCAGTTCTTC

d_call: NA
clone_size: NA
v_call: TRBV3-1/TRBV3-2
j_call: TRBJ2-3
cdr3_aa: CASSQLPTDTQYF
cdr3_nt: TGTGCCAGCAGCCAACTACCTACAGATACGCAGTATTTT

d_call: TRBD1
clone_size: NA
v_call: TRBV7-2
j_call: TRBJ1-2
cdr3_aa: CASSLHWGDSSVTNYGYTF
cdr3_nt: TGTGCCAGCAGCTTGCATTGGGGGGACAGCTCTGTGACTAACTATGGCTACACCTTC

d_call: TRBD1
clone_size: NA
v_call: TRBV7-9
j_call: TRBJ1-4
cdr3_aa: CASSDFRGHNEKLFF
cdr3_nt: TGTGCCAGCAGCGATTTTAGGGGGCATAATGAAAAACTGTTTTTT

d_call: NA
clone_size: NA
v_call: TRBV29-1
j_call: TRBJ1-3
cdr3_aa: CSASPRGPGNTIYF
cdr3_nt: TGCAGCGCCTCCCCCAGGGGTCCTGGAAACACCATATATTTT

d_call: NA
clone_size: NA
v_call: TRBV5-4
j_call: TRBJ2-3
cdr3_aa: CASSLGGGLTDTQYF
cdr3_nt: TGTGCCAGCAGCTTGGGTGGCGGCCTCACAGATACGCAGTATTTT

d_call: NA
clone_size: NA
v_call: TRBV20-1
j_call: TRBJ2-3
cdr3_aa: CSATGTDTQYF
cdr3_nt: TGCAGTGCTACAGGCACAGATACGCAGTATTTT

d_call: NA
clone_size: NA
v_call: TRBV20-1
j_call: TRBJ1-1
cdr3_aa: CSASTVPRLNTEAFF
cdr3_nt: TGCAGTGCTAGTACAGTCCCTCGATTGAACACTGAAGCTTTCTTT

d_call: NA
clone_size: NA
v_call: TRBV5-4
j_call: TRBJ2-6
cdr3_aa: CASSPEVGRGANVLTF
cdr3_nt: TGTGCCAGCAGCCCGGAGGTCGGGCGCGGGGCCAACGTCCTGACTTTC

d_call: NA
clone_size: NA
v_call: TRBV28
j_call: TRBJ2-7
cdr3_aa: CASSPTGMMSYEQYF
cdr3_nt: TGTGCCAGCAGCCCTACAGGGATGATGAGCTACGAGCAGTACTTC

d_call: TRBD1
clone_size: NA
v_call: TRBV27
j_call: TRBJ2-7
cdr3_aa: CASSPGQGAFYEQYF
cdr3_nt: TGTGCCAGCAGCCCCGGACAGGGGGCGTTCTACGAGCAGTACTTC

d_call: NA
clone_size: NA
v_call: TRBV2
j_call: TRBJ1-5
cdr3_aa: CASSVGLSNQPQHF
cdr3_nt: TGTGCCAGCAGTGTCGGTTTGAGCAATCAGCCCCAGCATTTT

d_call: NA
clone_size: NA
v_call: TRBV9
j_call: TRBJ1-1
cdr3_aa: CASSREAGRTEAFF
cdr3_nt: TGTGCCAGCAGCCGAGAGGCGGGGCGGACTGAAGCTTTCTTT

d_call: NA
clone_size: NA
v_call: TRBV7-3
j_call: TRBJ2-1
cdr3_aa: CASSTNSDEQFF
cdr3_nt: TGTGCCAGCAGCACGAACTCGGATGAGCAGTTCTTC

d_call: NA
clone_size: NA
v_call: TRBV19
j_call: TRBJ2-1
cdr3_aa: CASSTSTSTNEQFF
cdr3_nt: TGTGCCAGTAGTACCTCAACTAGCACGAATGAGCAGTTCTTC

d_call: TRBD2
clone_size: NA
v_call: TRBV19
j_call: TRBJ2-3
cdr3_aa: CASSVSSGGITDTQYF
cdr3_nt: TGTGCCAGTAGTGTATCTAGCGGGGGGATCACAGATACGCAGTATTTT

d_call: TRBD1
clone_size: once
v_call: TRBV6-5
j_call: TRBJ1-2
cdr3_aa: CASSYSSGQGFYGYTF
cdr3_nt: TGTGCCAGCAGTTACTCGAGCGGACAGGGATTCTATGGCTACACCTTC

d_call: NA
clone_size: NA
v_call: TRBV3-1/TRBV3-2
j_call: TRBJ2-7
cdr3_aa: CASSPRGTVPSSYEQYF
cdr3_nt: TGTGCCAGCAGCCCCCGGGGGACAGTTCCCAGCTCCTACGAGCAGTACTTC

d_call: NA
clone_size: NA
v_call: TRBV5-1
j_call: TRBJ2-7
cdr3_aa: CASSPTQGRYEQYF
cdr3_nt: TGCGCCAGCAGCCCCACTCAGGGAAGATACGAGCAGTACTTC

d_call: TRBD1
clone_size: once
v_call: TRBV11-2
j_call: TRBJ2-3
cdr3_aa: CASSSTGADTQYF
cdr3_nt: TGTGCCAGCAGCTCCACAGGGGCAGATACGCAGTATTTT

d_call: TRBD1
clone_size: NA
v_call: TRBV5-4
j_call: TRBJ1-4
cdr3_aa: CASSLGRGPEKLFF
cdr3_nt: TGTGCCAGCAGCTTGGGCAGGGGGCCTGAAAAACTGTTTTTT

d_call: TRBD1
clone_size: few
v_call: TRBV20-1
j_call: TRBJ2-1
cdr3_aa: CSASNRDRRSAEQFF
cdr3_nt: TGCAGTGCTAGTAACAGGGACAGGAGGTCGGCTGAGCAGTTCTTC

d_call: TRBD1
clone_size: NA
v_call: TRBV6-5
j_call: TRBJ1-1
cdr3_aa: CASPMTGGTEAFF
cdr3_nt: TGTGCCAGCCCCATGACAGGGGGCACTGAAGCTTTCTTT

d_call: NA
clone_size: NA
v_call: TRBV15
j_call: TRBJ2-3
cdr3_aa: CATSRKSTSTDTQYF
cdr3_nt: TGTGCCACCAGCAGAAAGTCGACTAGCACAGATACGCAGTATTTT

d_call: NA
clone_size: NA
v_call: TRBV7-8
j_call: TRBJ1-4
cdr3_aa: CASSQGTNEKLFF
cdr3_nt: TGTGCCAGCAGTCAGGGTACTAATGAAAAACTGTTTTTT

d_call: TRBD2
clone_size: few
v_call: TRBV4-1
j_call: TRBJ2-5
cdr3_aa: CASSQDQGTSGKETQYF
cdr3_nt: TGCGCCAGCAGCCAAGATCAAGGGACTAGCGGAAAAGAGACCCAGTACTTC

d_call: TRBD2
clone_size: NA
v_call: TRBV7-2
j_call: TRBJ2-3
cdr3_aa: CASSLRGTSGATDTQYF
cdr3_nt: TGTGCCAGCAGCTTACGGGGGACTAGCGGGGCCACAGATACGCAGTATTTT

d_call: TRBD2
clone_size: NA
v_call: TRBV19
j_call: TRBJ2-3
cdr3_aa: CASSWTSQNTDTQYF
cdr3_nt: TGTGCCAGTAGTTGGACTAGCCAAAACACAGATACGCAGTATTTT

d_call: NA
clone_size: NA
v_call: TRBV2
j_call: TRBJ1-5
cdr3_aa: CASSGSSGGNQPQHF
cdr3_nt: TGTGCCAGCAGCGGCTCCTCGGGGGGCAATCAGCCCCAGCATTTT

d_call: TRBD2
clone_size: NA
v_call: TRBV7-3
j_call: TRBJ2-2
cdr3_aa: CASSRTPAGGRAGELFF
cdr3_nt: TGTGCCAGCAGTCGAACCCCAGCGGGCGGGAGGGCCGGGGAGCTGTTTTTT

d_call: NA
clone_size: NA
v_call: TRBV5-1
j_call: TRBJ2-5
cdr3_aa: CASSLGGRLHQETQYF
cdr3_nt: TGCGCCAGCAGCTTGGGAGGGCGCTTACACCAAGAGACCCAGTACTTC

d_call: TRBD1
clone_size: NA
v_call: TRBV6-6
j_call: TRBJ2-7
cdr3_aa: CAAGQGTLREQYF
cdr3_nt: TGTGCCGCGGGACAGGGAACTCTTCGCGAGCAGTACTTC

d_call: TRBD1
clone_size: once
v_call: TRBV7-9
j_call: TRBJ1-1
cdr3_aa: CASSRDRLEAFF
cdr3_nt: TGTGCCAGCAGCCGGGACAGGCTTGAAGCTTTCTTT

d_call: NA
clone_size: NA
v_call: TRBV7-8
j_call: TRBJ2-5
cdr3_aa: CASSLSRLEGTQYF
cdr3_nt: TGTGCCAGCAGCTTATCTAGACTAGAAGGGACCCAGTACTTC

d_call: NA
clone_size: NA
v_call: TRBV4-2
j_call: TRBJ2-2
cdr3_aa: CASSQERSGLNTGELFF
cdr3_nt: TGTGCCAGCAGCCAAGAACGGTCGGGGTTGAACACCGGGGAGCTGTTTTTT

d_call: TRBD1
clone_size: NA
v_call: TRBV28
j_call: TRBJ1-2
cdr3_aa: CASSSSGTGTLHGYTF
cdr3_nt: TGTGCCAGCAGTTCCTCCGGGACAGGGACTCTTCATGGCTACACCTTC

d_call: NA
clone_size: NA
v_call: TRBV28
j_call: TRBJ2-7
cdr3_aa: CASSLPGISYEQYF
cdr3_nt: TGTGCCAGCAGTCTTCCAGGGATCTCCTACGAGCAGTACTTC

d_call: NA
clone_size: once
v_call: TRBV5-6
j_call: TRBJ1-3
cdr3_aa: CASSPTGTSGNTIYF
cdr3_nt: TGTGCCAGCAGTCCGACAGGAACATCTGGAAACACCATATATTTT

d_call: TRBD1
clone_size: NA
v_call: TRBV19
j_call: TRBJ2-1
cdr3_aa: CASSIGGTAPYNEQFF
cdr3_nt: TGTGCCAGTAGTATAGGGGGGACAGCGCCCTACAATGAGCAGTTCTTC

d_call: TRBD2
clone_size: NA
v_call: TRBV30
j_call: TRBJ2-3
cdr3_aa: CAWIHPASGTTDTQYF
cdr3_nt: TGTGCCTGGATCCACCCAGCTAGCGGGACAACAGATACGCAGTATTTT

d_call: TRBD1
clone_size: NA
v_call: TRBV6-5
j_call: TRBJ2-7
cdr3_aa: CASSDRGYEQYF
cdr3_nt: TGTGCCAGCTCGGACAGGGGGTACGAGCAGTACTTC

d_call: NA
clone_size: NA
v_call: TRBV6-2/TRBV6-3
j_call: TRBJ2-7
cdr3_aa: CASSYDQRAYEQYF
cdr3_nt: TGTGCCAGCAGTTACGATCAGCGGGCGTACGAGCAGTACTTC